This T cell receptor beta chain was observed in a study of T cells after somatic rescue of genetic block. The CDR3 spans 15 residues. The V gene lost 2 bases and the J gene lost 1 base, with 8 bases spanning the gap. The V gene's germline CDR1 is SGHAT and CDR2 FQDESV (reference sequence). The protocol was immunoSEQ multiplex PCR, while the TCRdb copy is restricted to in-frame clones and leaves out a portion. The repertoire consists of fewer than 150,000 clones, with 75% to 95% occurring once and the leading ten covering 1.4%. This chain uses TRBV11-1 with TRBJ2-2; the D gene is possibly TRBD1 (5 bases). The source is a young woman. Sequencing was carried out using peripheral blood mononuclear cells (PBMCs). Written as DNA, the CDR3 is TGTGCCAGCAGCTTAAGGACACAGAACACCGGGGAGCTGTTTTTT. Amino acids: CASSLRTQNTGELFF. The whole variable domain, remainder taken from reference TRBV11-1 and TRBJ2-2, is EAEVAQSPRYKITEKSQAVAFWCDPISGHATLYWYRQILGQGPELLVQFQDESVVDDSQLPKDRFSAERLKGVDSTLKIQPAELGDSAMYLCASSLRTQNTGELFFGEGSRLTVL.